A selection of T cell receptor beta chains follows, all from one sample in a study of CD8+ T cells in alopecia areata. Measured with immunoSEQ multiplex PCR; TCRdb has only the in-frame clones, and not every one. The table records 150,000 to 200,000 clones, 60% of them present only once. Material: CD4+ T cells sorted from blood, obtained at week 24, from a patient treated with tofacitinib. Receptors were obtained from a human donor with alopecia areata. CDR3s include the opening cysteine and the closing phenylalanine or tryptophan. Each record gives: CDR3 DNA, CDR3 protein, D gene, V gene, J gene, clone size. D genes are given only for firm matches. For some rows the clone size is stated as once, few or many, or as a class when expanded; others skip it.

TGTGCCAGCACCCTCGGGCCTTACGAGCAGTACTTC	CASTLGPYEQYF	-	TRBV2	TRBJ2-7	-
TGTGCCAGCAGCCATCCGGGAGGTAATTCACCCCTCCACTTT	CASSHPGGNSPLHF	-	TRBV14	TRBJ1-6	-
TGTGCCAGCAGCCAAGATCTGGCAGGCTATGGCTACACCTTC	CASSQDLAGYGYTF	-	TRBV14	TRBJ1-2	-
TGTGCCAGCAGTTATGGTACAGCTCAAGAGACCCAGTACTTC	CASSYGTAQETQYF	-	TRBV6-9	TRBJ2-5	-
TGCAGCGAGACTTCCGGGACAGTCACTGAAGCTTTCTTT	CSETSGTVTEAFF	TRBD1	TRBV29-1	TRBJ1-1	-
TGTGCCAGCAAGGCAGGAACCTTTAATGAAAAACTGTTTTTT	CASKAGTFNEKLFF	-	TRBV27	TRBJ1-4	once
TGTGCCTGGAGTGTACGGCGGGGCGGAGGCGAAAAACTGTTTTTT	CAWSVRRGGGEKLFF	-	TRBV30	TRBJ1-4	-
TGTGCCAGCAGCCTGGGCCGCCAATCGTGGGGCAATGAGCAGTTCTTC	CASSLGRQSWGNEQFF	-	TRBV5-6	TRBJ2-1	few
TGTGCCAGCAGCTTAGACGGTGCAGCTAGGAGCCCCCTCCACTTT	CASSLDGAARSPLHF	-	TRBV7-3	TRBJ1-6	-
TGCAGCGTTGACCCAACTAGCACAGATACGCAGTATTTT	CSVDPTSTDTQYF	-	TRBV29-1	TRBJ2-3	-
TGTGCCACCAGCACCCCGGGCCCCGGCGGACCTAACTATGGCTACACCTTC	CATSTPGPGGPNYGYTF	-	TRBV15	TRBJ1-2	-
TGTGCCAGCAGTGTTGAGTCGGGGCAGGTCAATGAGCAGTTCTTC	CASSVESGQVNEQFF	-	TRBV2	TRBJ2-1	-
TGCGCCAGCAGCTTGGGTTCTGGGGCTAACTATGGCTACACCTTC	CASSLGSGANYGYTF	-	TRBV5-1	TRBJ1-2	-
TGTGCCAGCAGCTTGGTCAGGCAAGAGACCCAGTACTTC	CASSLVRQETQYF	-	TRBV5-6	TRBJ2-5	-
TGTGCCAGCAGTCCACGGACCGGGACAGGGAATCAGCCCCAGCATTTT	CASSPRTGTGNQPQHF	TRBD1	TRBV27	TRBJ1-5	few
TGTGCCAGCAGCTTAACTTGGACTCACACAGATACGCAGTATTTT	CASSLTWTHTDTQYF	-	TRBV7-2	TRBJ2-3	-
TGCGCCAGCAGCTTGGTCACCAGGTCGATGGGATCACCCCTCCACTTT	CASSLVTRSMGSPLHF	-	TRBV5-1	TRBJ1-6	-
TGTGCCAGCTCACCATTGGGGAGCGAGACCCAGTACTTC	CASSPLGSETQYF	-	TRBV18	TRBJ2-5	-
TGTGCCAGCAGCTCTCCGGCGGTTTACACCGGGGAGCTGTTTTTT	CASSSPAVYTGELFF	-	TRBV5-6	TRBJ2-2	-
TGTGCCAGTAGTGCCCGACAGGGTAATTCCTATGGCTACACCTTC	CASSARQGNSYGYTF	TRBD1	TRBV19	TRBJ1-2	few
TGTGCCTGGAGTGTAATAGGTATCGGGGAGCTGTTTTTT	CAWSVIGIGELFF	-	TRBV30	TRBJ2-2	-
TGTGCCAGCAGCCAAGAAACATGGTCTTCCAACACTGAAGCTTTCTTT	CASSQETWSSNTEAFF	-	TRBV14	TRBJ1-1	-